This T cell receptor beta chain was captured by sequencing in a study of vaccination and CD4 T cells after COVID-19. Across the study: Sampling that followed vaccination took place a median 72 days after dose two, within a range of 14 to 241. Cultures serving as controls received a peptide pool (CEFX or HIV-1 Nef) or no peptide. The cells in question were stimulated using overlapping spike peptides derived from SARS-CoV-2, HCoV-NL63, HCoV-OC43 and HCoV-229E.

Treatment defined: roughly 10-day PBMC culture with coronavirus spike peptide pools or control peptides (ViraFEST assay). This CDR3 is 13 amino acids long. The germline V gene has CDR1 SSHAT and CDR2 FNYEAQ (reference sequence). Points on this clonotype: As yet, its antigen is unknown. Germline and junction disagree at one end, which may indicate a read error.

Sequencing of the DNA from cultured CD4+ T cells was carried out with the Oncomine TCR Beta short-read assay. TCRdb independently ran MiXCR on the PCR reads; one entry per CDR3 protein. The repertoire holds under 11,000 distinct CDR3 sequences, with roughly 30% as singletons. Sequenced here: CD4+ T cells from blood, cultured in vitro, sampled after SARS-CoV-2 vaccination. This clonotype was obtained from a human donor who had recovered from COVID-19. V gene TRBV7-7 combines with J gene TRBJ1-1, with D unresolved. In DNA form, the CDR3 reads TGTGCTAGCAGCTTTCAAGAGAACACTGAAGCTTTCTTT. It yields the protein CASSFQENTEAFF.